A selection of T cell receptor beta chains follows, all from one sample in a study of neoadjuvant anti-PD-1 for oral cavity cancer. TCRdb's copy holds only in-frame clones and misses some; the assay was immunoSEQ multiplex PCR. The sample shows around 81,000 clones, less than 85% of them seen only once. Here the sequenced sample was PBMCs, taken before nivolumab (anti-PD-1) treatment. The receptors here all came from a person between 35 and 79 years old with oral cavity squamous cell carcinoma. Each CDR3 is given with its conserved first and last residue. The order of the fields is clone size, J gene, V gene, D gene, CDR3 DNA, CDR3 protein. D genes are given only for firm matches. Clone sizes are given selectively: once, few, many, or a class where the clone is expanded.

size: few; J: TRBJ1-5; V: TRBV19; D: TRBD1; DNA: TGTGCCAGTAGTATAGACGCGGGACAGGTCAATCAGCCCCAGCATTTT; CDR3: CASSIDAGQVNQPQHF
size: -; J: TRBJ2-5; V: TRBV5-1; D: -; DNA: TGCGCCAGCAGCGTCCGGGCCCAAGAGACCCAGTACTTC; CDR3: CASSVRAQETQYF
size: -; J: TRBJ2-2; V: TRBV28; D: -; DNA: TGTGCCAGCAGTTGGCTCGGGCAGGGTGAGACCGGGGAGCTGTTTTTT; CDR3: CASSWLGQGETGELFF
size: -; J: TRBJ2-5; V: TRBV7-9; D: -; DNA: TGTGCCAGCAGCTTTGGACTTCAAGAGACCCAGTACTTC; CDR3: CASSFGLQETQYF
size: -; J: TRBJ1-1; V: TRBV11-2; D: TRBD1; DNA: TGTGCCAGCAGCCAGGACAGGGTGAACACTGAAGCTTTCTTT; CDR3: CASSQDRVNTEAFF
size: -; J: TRBJ1-5; V: TRBV19; D: -; DNA: TGTGCCAGTAGTATAGAGCGTCGCAGCAATCAGCCCCAGCATTTT; CDR3: CASSIERRSNQPQHF
size: -; J: TRBJ2-2; V: TRBV6-5; D: -; DNA: TGTGCCAGCACACTGCGGGACAGCACCGGGGAGCTGTTTTTT; CDR3: CASTLRDSTGELFF
size: few; J: TRBJ1-4; V: TRBV6-5; D: TRBD1; DNA: TGTGCCAGCAGAACACAGGGGTGGAATGAAAAACTGTTTTTT; CDR3: CASRTQGWNEKLFF
size: -; J: TRBJ1-5; V: TRBV2; D: -; DNA: TGTGCCAGCAGAGGGGATAGCAATCAGCCCCAGCATTTT; CDR3: CASRGDSNQPQHF
size: -; J: TRBJ2-1; V: TRBV9; D: -; DNA: TGTGCCAGCAGCTTCGAAGCGACAGCCAGCTCCTACAATGAGCAGTTCTTC; CDR3: CASSFEATASSYNEQFF
size: once; J: TRBJ2-3; V: TRBV6-5; D: -; DNA: TGTGCCAGCACCACAGGGTCAGATACGCAGTATTTT; CDR3: CASTTGSDTQYF
size: -; J: TRBJ2-4; V: TRBV6-1; D: -; DNA: TGTGCCAGCAGTGATCCCGACTTCGGGGTAGCCAAAAACATTCAGTACTTC; CDR3: CASSDPDFGVAKNIQYF
size: -; J: TRBJ2-7; V: TRBV5-1; D: -; DNA: TGCGCCAGCAGTTATCGACAACAAGAAGGCGAGCAGTACTTC; CDR3: CASSYRQQEGEQYF
size: once; J: TRBJ1-2; V: TRBV27; D: -; DNA: TGTGCCAGCAGCCCCGGACGGAGTAACTATGGCTACACCTTC; CDR3: CASSPGRSNYGYTF
size: -; J: TRBJ1-5; V: TRBV6-1; D: -; DNA: TGTGCCACCACGGGGGGCGGACAGCCCCAGCATTTT; CDR3: CATTGGGQPQHF
size: -; J: TRBJ1-2; V: TRBV25-1; D: -; DNA: TGTGCCAGCAGTCTAGGTCCCCAGGGCTACACCTTC; CDR3: CASSLGPQGYTF
size: -; J: TRBJ1-1; V: TRBV5-1; D: -; DNA: TGCGCCAGCAGCTCCAGCCCCGGGACGGGAGTTGAAGCTTTCTTT; CDR3: CASSSSPGTGVEAFF
size: -; J: TRBJ2-7; V: TRBV5-1; D: TRBD2; DNA: TGCGCCAGCAGCTTCTCGGGAGGCCAACCCTACGAGCAGTACTTC; CDR3: CASSFSGGQPYEQYF
size: -; J: TRBJ2-2; V: TRBV6-6; D: TRBD2; DNA: TGTGCCAGCAGCCATACTAGCGGGAGGGCCGGGGAGCTGTTTTTT; CDR3: CASSHTSGRAGELFF
size: -; J: TRBJ1-5; V: TRBV7-9; D: TRBD1; DNA: TGTGCCAGCAGCCCCCAGGGGGGGAATCAGCCCCAGCATTTT; CDR3: CASSPQGGNQPQHF
size: -; J: TRBJ2-1; V: TRBV7-6; D: -; DNA: TGTGCCAGCAGCCGGAAAGACGACGTAGCCGGGGATGAGCAGTTCTTC; CDR3: CASSRKDDVAGDEQFF
size: -; J: TRBJ1-3; V: TRBV5-1; D: -; DNA: TGCGCCAGCAGCCGCACCAACACAAACTCTGGAAACACCATATATTTT; CDR3: CASSRTNTNSGNTIYF
size: -; J: TRBJ2-4; V: TRBV5-3; D: -; DNA: TGTGCCAGAAGCCTAGCACTAGCCAAAAACATTCAGTACTTC; CDR3: CARSLALAKNIQYF
size: -; J: TRBJ2-7; V: TRBV7-6; D: TRBD2; DNA: TGTGCCAGCAGCGAGGGACTAGCGGGAGGGTATGAGCAGTACTTC; CDR3: CASSEGLAGGYEQYF
size: few; J: TRBJ2-2; V: TRBV7-8; D: -; DNA: TGTGCCAGCGCACAAGGGGTGGGCCCGAACACCGGGGAGCTGTTTTTT; CDR3: CASAQGVGPNTGELFF
size: -; J: TRBJ1-1; V: TRBV7-2; D: TRBD1; DNA: TGTGCCAGCAGAGCAGGGGGTAGGGAAGCTTTCTTT; CDR3: CASRAGGREAFF
size: -; J: TRBJ2-3; V: TRBV14; D: -; DNA: TGTGCCAGCAGCCAAAGGGAACAGGGTACGTTGGATACGCAGTATTTT; CDR3: CASSQREQGTLDTQYF
size: -; J: TRBJ2-2; V: TRBV30; D: -; DNA: TGTGCCTGGAGTAAAGACACCTCGAACACCGGGGAGCTGTTTTTT; CDR3: CAWSKDTSNTGELFF
size: few; J: TRBJ1-4; V: TRBV5-6; D: TRBD1; DNA: TGTGCCAGCAGCGCCAGGACAGGGGGCTTACCTAATGAAAAACTGTTTTTT; CDR3: CASSARTGGLPNEKLFF
size: -; J: TRBJ1-2; V: TRBV20-1; D: -; DNA: TGCAGACCCCCTGGCTACACCTTC; CDR3: CRPPGYTF
size: -; J: TRBJ1-2; V: TRBV19; D: TRBD1; DNA: TGTGCCAGCGGACAGGGGGATGGCTACACCTTC; CDR3: CASGQGDGYTF
size: -; J: TRBJ2-5; V: TRBV7-8; D: TRBD2; DNA: TGTGCCAGCAGCTTAGGCGGTAGCGGGAGGGAGACCCAGTACTTC; CDR3: CASSLGGSGRETQYF
size: -; J: TRBJ1-1; V: TRBV6-1; D: TRBD1; DNA: TGTGCCAGCGTACCCCGGGACAGGAACACTGAAGCTTTCTTT; CDR3: CASVPRDRNTEAFF
size: -; J: TRBJ2-3; V: TRBV2; D: TRBD2; DNA: TGTGCCAGCAGTCCAGACGGCGGGAGGACCCGATTCAATACAGATACGCAGTATTTT; CDR3: CASSPDGGRTRFNTDTQYF
size: -; J: TRBJ2-5; V: TRBV5-4; D: -; DNA: TGTGCCAGCAGCTCCAGGACAACCCAGTACTTC; CDR3: CASSSRTTQYF
size: -; J: TRBJ1-3; V: TRBV2; D: -; DNA: TGTGCCACCCTGGGAAGCGGCCCCGGCAACACCATATATTTT; CDR3: CATLGSGPGNTIYF
size: -; J: TRBJ2-7; V: TRBV2; D: TRBD2; DNA: TGTGCCAGCAGTGTGGCTAGCGGGACGGACGAGCAGTACTTC; CDR3: CASSVASGTDEQYF
size: -; J: TRBJ2-2; V: TRBV19; D: -; DNA: TGTGCCAGTAGTATAGGGTTCGGGGAGCTGTTTTTT; CDR3: CASSIGFGELFF
size: -; J: TRBJ1-5; V: TRBV27; D: -; DNA: TGTGCCAGCAGTTTAAGGGCAGAGGGTCAGCCCCAGCATTTT; CDR3: CASSLRAEGQPQHF
size: -; J: TRBJ1-1; V: TRBV19; D: -; DNA: TGTGCCAGTAGCCCGACAGTTCTTAGGGGGATAGTCACTGAAGCTTTCTTT; CDR3: CASSPTVLRGIVTEAFF